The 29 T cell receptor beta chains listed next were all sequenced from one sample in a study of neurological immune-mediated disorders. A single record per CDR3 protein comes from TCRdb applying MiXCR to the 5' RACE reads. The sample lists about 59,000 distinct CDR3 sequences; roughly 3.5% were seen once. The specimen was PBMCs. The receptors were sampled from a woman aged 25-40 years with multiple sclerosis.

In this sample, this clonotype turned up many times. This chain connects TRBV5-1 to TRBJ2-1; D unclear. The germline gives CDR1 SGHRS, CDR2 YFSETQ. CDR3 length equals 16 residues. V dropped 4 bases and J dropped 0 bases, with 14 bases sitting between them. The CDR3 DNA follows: TGCGCCAGCAGCATGGCTCCGACAAGCTCCTACAATGAGCAGTTCTTC. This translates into CASSMAPTSSYNEQFF.

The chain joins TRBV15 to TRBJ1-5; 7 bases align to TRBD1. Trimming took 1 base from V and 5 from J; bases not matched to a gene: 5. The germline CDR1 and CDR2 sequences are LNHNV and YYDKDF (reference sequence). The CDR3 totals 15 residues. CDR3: CATSRVRQGYQPQHF. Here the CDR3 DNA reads TGTGCCACCAGCAGAGTCCGACAGGGCTATCAGCCCCAGCATTTT.

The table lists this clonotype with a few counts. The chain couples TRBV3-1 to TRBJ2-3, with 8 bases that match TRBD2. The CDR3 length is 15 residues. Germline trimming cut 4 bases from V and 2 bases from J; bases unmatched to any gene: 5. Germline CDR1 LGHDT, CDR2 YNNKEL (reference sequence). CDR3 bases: TGTGCCAGCAGCCCCGGACTAGCCCCCACAGATACGCAGTATTTT. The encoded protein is CASSPGLAPTDTQYF.

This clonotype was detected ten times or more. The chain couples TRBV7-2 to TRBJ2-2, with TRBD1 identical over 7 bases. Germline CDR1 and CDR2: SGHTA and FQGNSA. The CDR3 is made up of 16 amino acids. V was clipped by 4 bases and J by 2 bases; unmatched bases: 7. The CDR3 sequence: CASSSPTGINTGELFF. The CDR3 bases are TGTGCCAGCAGCTCGCCGACAGGGATTAACACCGGGGAGCTGTTTTTT. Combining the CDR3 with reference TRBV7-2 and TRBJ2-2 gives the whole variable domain GAGVSQSPSNKVTEKGKDVELRCDPISGHTALYWYRQSLGQGLEFLIYFQGNSAPDKSGLPSDRFSAERTGGSVSTLTIQRTQQEDSAVYLCASSSPTGINTGELFFGEGSRLTVL.

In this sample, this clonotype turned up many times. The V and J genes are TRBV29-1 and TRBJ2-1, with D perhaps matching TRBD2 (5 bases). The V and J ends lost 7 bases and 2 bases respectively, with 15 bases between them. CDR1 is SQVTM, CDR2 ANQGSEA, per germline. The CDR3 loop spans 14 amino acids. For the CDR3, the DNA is TGCAGCGCCGCGAGGGTGGTGACCTACAATGAGCAGTTCTTC. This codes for CSAARVVTYNEQFF.

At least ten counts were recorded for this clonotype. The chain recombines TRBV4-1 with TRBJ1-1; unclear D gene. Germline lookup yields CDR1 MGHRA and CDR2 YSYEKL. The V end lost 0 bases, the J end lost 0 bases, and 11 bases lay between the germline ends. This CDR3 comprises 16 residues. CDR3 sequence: CASSQDFGVVNTEAFF. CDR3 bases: TGCGCCAGCAGCCAAGATTTTGGGGTAGTGAACACTGAAGCTTTCTTT.

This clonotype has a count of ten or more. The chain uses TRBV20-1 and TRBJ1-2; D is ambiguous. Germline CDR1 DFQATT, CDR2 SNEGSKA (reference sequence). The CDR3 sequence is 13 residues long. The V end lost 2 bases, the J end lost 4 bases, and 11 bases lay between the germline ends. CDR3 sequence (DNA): TGCAGTGCTAGAAAGGAATTCCTCTATGGCTACACCTTC. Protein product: CSARKEFLYGYTF.

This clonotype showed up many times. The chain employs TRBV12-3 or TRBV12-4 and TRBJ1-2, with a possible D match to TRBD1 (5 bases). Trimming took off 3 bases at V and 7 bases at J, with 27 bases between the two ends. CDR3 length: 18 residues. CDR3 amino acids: CASSFGVFGGGLFFGYTF. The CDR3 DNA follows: TGTGCCAGCAGTTTCGGGGTCTTTGGGGGGGGACTCTTTTTTGGCTACACCTTC.

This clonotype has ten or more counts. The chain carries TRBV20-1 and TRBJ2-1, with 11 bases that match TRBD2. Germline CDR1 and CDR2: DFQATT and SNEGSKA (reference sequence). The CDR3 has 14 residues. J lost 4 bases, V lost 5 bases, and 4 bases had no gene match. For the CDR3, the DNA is TGCAGTGCTCATACTAGCGGGGGATACAATGAGCAGTTCTTC. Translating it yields CSAHTSGGYNEQFF.

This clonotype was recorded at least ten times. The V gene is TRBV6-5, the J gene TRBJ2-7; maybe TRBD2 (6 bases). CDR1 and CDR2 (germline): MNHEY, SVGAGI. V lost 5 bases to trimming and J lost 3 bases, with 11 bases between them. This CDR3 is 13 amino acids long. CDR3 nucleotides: TGTGCCAGCAGTATTCGGCGGGGCTACGAGCAGTACTTC. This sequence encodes CASSIRRGYEQYF.

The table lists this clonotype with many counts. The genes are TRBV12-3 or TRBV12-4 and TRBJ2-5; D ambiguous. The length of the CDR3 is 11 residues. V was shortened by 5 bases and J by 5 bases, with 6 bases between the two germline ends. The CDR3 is CASSTAETQYF. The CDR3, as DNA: TGTGCCAGCAGTACCGCGGAGACCCAGTACTTC.

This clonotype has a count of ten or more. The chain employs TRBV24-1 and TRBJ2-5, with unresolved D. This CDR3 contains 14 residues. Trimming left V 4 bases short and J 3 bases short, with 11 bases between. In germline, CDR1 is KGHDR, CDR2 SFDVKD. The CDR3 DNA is TGTGCCACCAGTGACGTGGGCAGAGAAGAGACCCAGTACTTC. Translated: CATSDVGREETQYF.

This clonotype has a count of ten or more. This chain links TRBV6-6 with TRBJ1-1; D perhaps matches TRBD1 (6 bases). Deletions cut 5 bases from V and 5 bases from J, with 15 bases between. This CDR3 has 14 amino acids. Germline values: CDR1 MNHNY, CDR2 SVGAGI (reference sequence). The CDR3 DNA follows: TGTGCCAGCAGTCACTGGGGGCAGACGACTGAAGCTTTCTTT. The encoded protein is CASSHWGQTTEAFF.

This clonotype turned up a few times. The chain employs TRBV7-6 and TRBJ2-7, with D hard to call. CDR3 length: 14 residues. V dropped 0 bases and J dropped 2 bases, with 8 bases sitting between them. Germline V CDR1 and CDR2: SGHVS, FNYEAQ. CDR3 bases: TGTGCCAGCAGCTTAGCGGTTAGTACCTACGAGCAGTACTTC. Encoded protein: CASSLAVSTYEQYF.

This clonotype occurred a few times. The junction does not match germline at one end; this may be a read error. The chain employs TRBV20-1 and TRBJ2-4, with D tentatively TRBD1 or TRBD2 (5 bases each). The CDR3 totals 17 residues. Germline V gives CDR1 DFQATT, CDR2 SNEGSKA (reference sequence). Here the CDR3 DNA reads TGCAGTGCAAGGACGGCGCGGTGGGGGTTAGGCAAAAAAATTCAGTACTTC. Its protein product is CSARTARWGLGKKIQYF.

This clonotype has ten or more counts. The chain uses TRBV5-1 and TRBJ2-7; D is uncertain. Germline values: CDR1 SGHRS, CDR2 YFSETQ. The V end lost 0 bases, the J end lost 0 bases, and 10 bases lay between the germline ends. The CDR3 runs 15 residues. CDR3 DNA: TGCGCCAGCAGCTTGGAGGTGATAGGCTCCTACGAGCAGTACTTC. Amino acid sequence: CASSLEVIGSYEQYF. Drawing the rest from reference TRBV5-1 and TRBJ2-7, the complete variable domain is KAGVTQTPRYLIKTRGQQVTLSCSPISGHRSVSWYQQTPGQGLQFLFEYFSETQRNKGNFPGRFSGRQFSNSRSEMNVSTLELGDSALYLCASSLEVIGSYEQYFGPGTRLTVT.

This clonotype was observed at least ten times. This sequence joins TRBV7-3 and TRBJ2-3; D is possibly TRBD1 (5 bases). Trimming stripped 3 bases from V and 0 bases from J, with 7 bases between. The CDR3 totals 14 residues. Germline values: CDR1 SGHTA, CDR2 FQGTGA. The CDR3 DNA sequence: TGTGCCAGCAGCTTGGGGCTCAGCACAGATACGCAGTATTTT. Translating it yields CASSLGLSTDTQYF. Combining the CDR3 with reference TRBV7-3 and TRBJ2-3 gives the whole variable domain GAGVSQTPSNKVTEKGKYVELRCDPISGHTALYWYRQSLGQGPEFLIYFQGTGAADDSGLPNDRFFAVRPEGSVSTLKIQRTERGDSAVYLCASSLGLSTDTQYFGPGTRLTVL.

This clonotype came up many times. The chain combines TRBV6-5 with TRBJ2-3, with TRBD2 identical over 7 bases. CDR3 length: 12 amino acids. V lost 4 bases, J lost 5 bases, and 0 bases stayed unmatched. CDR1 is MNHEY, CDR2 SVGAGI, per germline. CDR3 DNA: TGTGCCAGCAGTTCGGGGGGAGATACGCAGTATTTT. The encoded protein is CASSSGGDTQYF.

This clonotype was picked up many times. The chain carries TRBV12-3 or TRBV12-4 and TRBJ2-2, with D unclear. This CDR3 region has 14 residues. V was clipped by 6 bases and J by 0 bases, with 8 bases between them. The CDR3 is CASRTPANTGELFF. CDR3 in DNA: TGTGCCAGCAGGACTCCAGCGAACACCGGGGAGCTGTTTTTT.

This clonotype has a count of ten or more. For the CDR3, the DNA is TGCAGTGCTAGAAACCCTGACGCCTACGAGCAGTACTTC. Residues: CSARNPDAYEQYF. J is TRBJ2-7 and V is TRBV20-1; unclear D gene. V lost 2 bases, J lost 2 bases, and 10 bases lay in between. The CDR3 loop spans 13 amino acids. CDR1 is DFQATT and CDR2 is SNEGSKA in the germline V gene (reference sequence).

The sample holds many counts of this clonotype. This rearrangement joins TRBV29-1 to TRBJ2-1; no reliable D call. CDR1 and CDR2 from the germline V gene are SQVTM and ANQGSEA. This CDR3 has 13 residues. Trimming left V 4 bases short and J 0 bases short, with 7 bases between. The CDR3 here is CSVGLSSYNEQFF. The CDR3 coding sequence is TGCAGCGTTGGACTTAGCTCCTACAATGAGCAGTTCTTC.

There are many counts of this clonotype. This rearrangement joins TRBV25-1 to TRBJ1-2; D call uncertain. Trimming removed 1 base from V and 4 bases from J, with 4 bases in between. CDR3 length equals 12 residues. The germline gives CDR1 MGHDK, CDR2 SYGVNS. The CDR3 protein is CASSESFYGYTF. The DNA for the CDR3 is TGTGCCAGCAGTGAATCCTTCTATGGCTACACCTTC.

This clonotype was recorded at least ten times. The CDR3 DNA reads TGTGCCAGCAGTCCAGGGGGCGCCGGCTACACCTTC. It codes for CASSPGGAGYTF. The chain couples TRBV12-3 or TRBV12-4 to TRBJ1-2, with 8 bases aligning to TRBD1. The CDR3 is 12 residues long. J was trimmed by 8 bases and V by 5 bases; bases with no gene match: 4.

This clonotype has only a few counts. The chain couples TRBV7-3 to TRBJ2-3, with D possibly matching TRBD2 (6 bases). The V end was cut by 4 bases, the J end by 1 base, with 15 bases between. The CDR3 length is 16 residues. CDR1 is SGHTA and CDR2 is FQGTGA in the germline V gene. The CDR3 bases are TGTGCCAGCAGCTCCCTGCCGGAGGGAGGCACAGATACGCAGTATTTT. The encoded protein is CASSSLPEGGTDTQYF.

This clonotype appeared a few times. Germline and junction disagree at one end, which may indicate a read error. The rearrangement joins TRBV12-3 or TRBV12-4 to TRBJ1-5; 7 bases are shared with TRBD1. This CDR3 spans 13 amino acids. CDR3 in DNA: TGTGCCAGCCGGACAGGTCACAATCAGCCCCAGAATTTT. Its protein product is CASRTGHNQPQNF.

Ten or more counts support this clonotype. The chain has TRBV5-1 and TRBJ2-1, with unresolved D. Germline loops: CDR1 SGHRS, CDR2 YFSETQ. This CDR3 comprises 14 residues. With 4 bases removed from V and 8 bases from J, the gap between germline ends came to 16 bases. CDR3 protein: CASSALSIGDEQFF. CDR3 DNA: TGCGCCAGCAGCGCCTTGTCTATAGGCGATGAGCAGTTCTTC.

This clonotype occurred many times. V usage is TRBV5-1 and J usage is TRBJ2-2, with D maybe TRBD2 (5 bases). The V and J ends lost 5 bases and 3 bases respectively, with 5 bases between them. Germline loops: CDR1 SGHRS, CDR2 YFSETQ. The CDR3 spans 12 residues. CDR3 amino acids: CASRRDTGELFF. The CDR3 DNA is TGCGCCAGCAGGAGGGACACCGGGGAGCTGTTTTTT.

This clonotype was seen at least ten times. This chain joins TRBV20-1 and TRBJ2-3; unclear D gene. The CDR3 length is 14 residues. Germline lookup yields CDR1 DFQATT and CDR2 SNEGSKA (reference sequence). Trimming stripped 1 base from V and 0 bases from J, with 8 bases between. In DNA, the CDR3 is TGCAGTGCTAGAGCTGGCGGTAGCACAGATACGCAGTATTTT. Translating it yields CSARAGGSTDTQYF.

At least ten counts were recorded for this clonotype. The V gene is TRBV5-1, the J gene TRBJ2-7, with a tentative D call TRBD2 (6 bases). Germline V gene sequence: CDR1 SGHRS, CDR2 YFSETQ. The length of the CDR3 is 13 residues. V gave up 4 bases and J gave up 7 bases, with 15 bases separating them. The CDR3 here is CASSLLGGTEQYF. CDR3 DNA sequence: TGCGCCAGCAGCCTATTGGGAGGAACAGAGCAGTACTTC.